This T cell receptor beta chain was profiled in a study of blood T cell repertoires in COVID-19. This table comes from immunoSEQ multiplex PCR, and its TCRdb copy is limited to in-frame clones, with some not included. The data show roughly 250,000 clones, around four fifths seen once. The germline V gene encodes CDR1 LNHNV and CDR2 YYDKDF (reference sequence). The CDR3 spans 13 residues. V gave up 3 bases and J gave up 5 bases; unmatched junction bases: 3. This chain connects TRBV15 to TRBJ1-1; 7 positions agree with TRBD1. Sequencing was carried out using peripheral blood. This sequence originates from a woman aged 60-75 years with active or convalescent COVID-19. This CDR3 reads CATSRAGGTEAFF. CDR3 in DNA: TGTGCCACCAGCAGGGCAGGGGGAACTGAAGCTTTCTTT.